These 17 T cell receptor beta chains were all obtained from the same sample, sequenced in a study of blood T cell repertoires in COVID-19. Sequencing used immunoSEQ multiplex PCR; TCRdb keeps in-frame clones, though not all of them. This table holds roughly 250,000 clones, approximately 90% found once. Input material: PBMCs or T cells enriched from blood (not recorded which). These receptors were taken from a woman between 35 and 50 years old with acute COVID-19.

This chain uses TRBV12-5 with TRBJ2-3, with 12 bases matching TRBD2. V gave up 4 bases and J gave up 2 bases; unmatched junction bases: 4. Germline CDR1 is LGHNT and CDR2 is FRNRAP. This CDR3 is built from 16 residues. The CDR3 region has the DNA TGTGCTAGTGGTTGGGGACTAGCGGGTCTCACAGATACGCAGTATTTT. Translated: CASGWGLAGLTDTQYF. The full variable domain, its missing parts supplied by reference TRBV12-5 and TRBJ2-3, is DARVTQTPRHKVTEMGQEVTMRCQPILGHNTVFWYRQTMMQGLELLAYFRNRAPLDDSGMPKDRFSAEMPDATLATLKIQPSEPRDSAVYFCASGWGLAGLTDTQYFGPGTRLTVL.

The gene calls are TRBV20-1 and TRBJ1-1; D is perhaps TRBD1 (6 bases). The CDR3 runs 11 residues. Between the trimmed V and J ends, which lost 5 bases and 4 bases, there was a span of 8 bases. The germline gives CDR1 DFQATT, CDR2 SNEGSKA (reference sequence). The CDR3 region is CSAGQSTEAFF. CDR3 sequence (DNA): TGCAGTGCTGGACAGTCCACTGAAGCTTTCTTT.

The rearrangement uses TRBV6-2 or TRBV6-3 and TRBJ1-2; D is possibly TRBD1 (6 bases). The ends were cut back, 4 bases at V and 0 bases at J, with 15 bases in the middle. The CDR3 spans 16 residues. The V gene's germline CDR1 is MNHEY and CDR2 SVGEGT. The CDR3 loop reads CASSSGQTQANYGYTF. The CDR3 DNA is TGTGCCAGCAGTTCCGGACAGACCCAAGCTAACTATGGCTACACCTTC.

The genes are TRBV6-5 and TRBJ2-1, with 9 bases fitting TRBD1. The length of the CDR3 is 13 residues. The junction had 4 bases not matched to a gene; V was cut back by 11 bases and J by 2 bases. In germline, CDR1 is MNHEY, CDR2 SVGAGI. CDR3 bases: TGTGCCTCAACAGGGGGCGCCTACAATGAGCAGTTCTTC. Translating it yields CASTGGAYNEQFF.

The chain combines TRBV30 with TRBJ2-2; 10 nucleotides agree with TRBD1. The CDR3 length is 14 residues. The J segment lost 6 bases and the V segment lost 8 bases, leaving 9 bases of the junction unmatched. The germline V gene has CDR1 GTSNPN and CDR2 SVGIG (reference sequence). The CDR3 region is CARRDRGFAGELFF. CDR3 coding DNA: TGTGCCCGCCGGGACAGGGGTTTCGCCGGGGAGCTGTTTTTT.

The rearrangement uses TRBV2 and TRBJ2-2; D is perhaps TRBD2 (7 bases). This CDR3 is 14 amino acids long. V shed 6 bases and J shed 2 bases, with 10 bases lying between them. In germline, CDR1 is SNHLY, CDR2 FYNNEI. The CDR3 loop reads CASSGGGNTGELFF. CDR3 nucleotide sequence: TGTGCCAGCAGCGGCGGGGGCAACACCGGGGAGCTGTTTTTT.

The CDR3 sequence is CASSPGTSGGSTDTQYF. Written as DNA, the CDR3 is TGTGCCAGCAGCCCCGGGACTAGCGGGGGGAGCACAGATACGCAGTATTTT. The gene calls are TRBV7-6 and TRBJ2-3; 15 positions match TRBD2. The CDR3 has 17 residues. With 5 bases clipped from V and 0 bases from J, the junction kept 3 bases outside the gene matches. Germline loops: CDR1 SGHVS, CDR2 FNYEAQ.

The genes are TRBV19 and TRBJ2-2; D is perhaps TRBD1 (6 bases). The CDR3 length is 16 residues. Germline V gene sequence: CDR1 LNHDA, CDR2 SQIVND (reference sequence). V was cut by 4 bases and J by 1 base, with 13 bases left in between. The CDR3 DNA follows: TGTGCCAGTAGTACCTCGGACAGACGGAACACCGGGGAGCTGTTTTTT. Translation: CASSTSDRRNTGELFF. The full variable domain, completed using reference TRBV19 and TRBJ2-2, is DGGITQSPKYLFRKEGQNVTLSCEQNLNHDAMYWYRQDPGQGLRLIYYSQIVNDFQKGDIAEGYSVSREKKESFPLTVTSAQKNPTAFYLCASSTSDRRNTGELFFGEGSRLTVL.

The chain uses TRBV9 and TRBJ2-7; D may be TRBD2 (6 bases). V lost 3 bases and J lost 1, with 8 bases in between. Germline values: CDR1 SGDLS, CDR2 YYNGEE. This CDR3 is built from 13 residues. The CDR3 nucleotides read TGTGCCAGCAGCGCGGGGGAATCCTACGAGCAGTACTTC. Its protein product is CASSAGESYEQYF. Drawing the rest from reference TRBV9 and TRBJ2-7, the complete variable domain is DSGVTQTPKHLITATGQRVTLRCSPRSGDLSVYWYQQSLDQGLQFLIQYYNGEERAKGNILERFSAQQFPDLHSELNLSSLELGDSALYFCASSAGESYEQYFGPGTRLTVT.

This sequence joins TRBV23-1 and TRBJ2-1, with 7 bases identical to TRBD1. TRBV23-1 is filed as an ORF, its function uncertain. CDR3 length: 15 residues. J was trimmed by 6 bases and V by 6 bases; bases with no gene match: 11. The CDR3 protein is CASSPEGDSRNEQFF. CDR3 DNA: TGCGCCAGCAGCCCCGAGGGGGACAGCCGCAATGAGCAGTTCTTC.

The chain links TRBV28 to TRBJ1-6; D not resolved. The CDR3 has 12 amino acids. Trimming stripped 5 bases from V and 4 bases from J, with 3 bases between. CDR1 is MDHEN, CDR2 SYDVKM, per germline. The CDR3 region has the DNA TGTGCCAGCAGTCAGTATAATTCACCCCTCCACTTT. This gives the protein CASSQYNSPLHF.

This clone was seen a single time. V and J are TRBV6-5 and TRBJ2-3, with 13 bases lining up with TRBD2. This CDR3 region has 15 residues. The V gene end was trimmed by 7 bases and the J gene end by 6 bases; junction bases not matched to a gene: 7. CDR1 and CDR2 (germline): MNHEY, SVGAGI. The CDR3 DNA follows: TGTGCCAGCACTCGACTAGCGGGGGGCGGGGATACGCAGTATTTT. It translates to CASTRLAGGGDTQYF.

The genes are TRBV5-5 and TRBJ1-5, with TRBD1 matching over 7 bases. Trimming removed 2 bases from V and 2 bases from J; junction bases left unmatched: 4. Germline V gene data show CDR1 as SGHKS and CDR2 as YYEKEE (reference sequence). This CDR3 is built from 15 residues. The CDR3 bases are TGTGCCAGCAGCTTACACACAGGGGGCAATCAGCCCCAGCATTTT. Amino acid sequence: CASSLHTGGNQPQHF.

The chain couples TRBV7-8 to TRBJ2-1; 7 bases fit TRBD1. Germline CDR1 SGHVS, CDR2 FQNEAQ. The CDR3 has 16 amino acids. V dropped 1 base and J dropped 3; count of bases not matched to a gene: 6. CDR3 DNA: TGTGCCAGCAGCTTAGTTTCCCAGGGGGACTACAATGAGCAGTTCTTC. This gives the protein CASSLVSQGDYNEQFF.

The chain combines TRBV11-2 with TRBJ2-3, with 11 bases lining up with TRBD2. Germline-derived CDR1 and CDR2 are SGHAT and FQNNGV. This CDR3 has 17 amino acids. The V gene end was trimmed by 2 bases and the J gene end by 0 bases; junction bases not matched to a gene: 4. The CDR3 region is CASSLLSGGASTDTQYF. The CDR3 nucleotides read TGTGCCAGCAGCTTACTTAGCGGGGGGGCGAGCACAGATACGCAGTATTTT. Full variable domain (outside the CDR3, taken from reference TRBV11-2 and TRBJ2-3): EAGVAQSPRYKIIEKRQSVAFWCNPISGHATLYWYQQILGQGPKLLIQFQNNGVVDDSQLPKDRFSAERLKGVDSTLKIQPAKLEDSAVYLCASSLLSGGASTDTQYFGPGTRLTVL.

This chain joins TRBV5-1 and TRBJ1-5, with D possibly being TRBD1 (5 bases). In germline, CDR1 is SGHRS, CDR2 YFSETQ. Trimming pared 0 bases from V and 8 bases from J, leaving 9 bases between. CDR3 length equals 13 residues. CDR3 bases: TGCGCCAGCAGCTTGGAGTCGGGGGAGCCCCAGCATTTT. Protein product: CASSLESGEPQHF.

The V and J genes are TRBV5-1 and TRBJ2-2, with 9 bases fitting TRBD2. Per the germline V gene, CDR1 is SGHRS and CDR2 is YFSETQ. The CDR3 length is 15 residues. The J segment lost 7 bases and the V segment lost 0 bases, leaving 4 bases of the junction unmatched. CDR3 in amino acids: CASSLGLAVGGELFF. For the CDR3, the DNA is TGCGCCAGCAGCTTGGGACTAGCGGTTGGCGGGGAGCTGTTTTTT. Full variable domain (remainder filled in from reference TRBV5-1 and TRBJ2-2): KAGVTQTPRYLIKTRGQQVTLSCSPISGHRSVSWYQQTPGQGLQFLFEYFSETQRNKGNFPGRFSGRQFSNSRSEMNVSTLELGDSALYLCASSLGLAVGGELFFGEGSRLTVL.